Below, 13 T cell receptor beta chains from the same sample are listed, as sequenced in a study of glioma-infiltrating T cells. The iRepertoire nested amplicon-rescue multiplex PCR amplified TCR alpha and beta CDR3s from RNA. TCRdb re-called the multiplex PCR reads through MiXCR, storing one row per CDR3 protein. The data show approximately 89,000 distinct CDR3 sequences, with about 23% seen just once and 6.7% held by the top ten. Sequencing input: glioma tissue, nonneoplastic brain tissue, or PBMCs (not recorded which). Receptors were obtained from a human donor with low-grade glioma or glioblastoma, undergoing nonglioma brain surgery, or in good health (not recorded which).

This clonotype has at least ten counts. The gene calls are TRBV7-2 and TRBJ1-1, with a tentative D call TRBD1 (6 bases). Germline CDR1 SGHTA, CDR2 FQGNSA. The length of the CDR3 is 16 residues. With 1 base removed from V and 4 bases from J, the gap between germline ends came to 16 bases. The CDR3 here is CASSLGVGRGTTEAFF. CDR3 nucleotide sequence: TGTGCCAGCAGCTTAGGGGTGGGCAGGGGAACCACTGAAGCTTTCTTT.

The chain has TRBV12-3 or TRBV12-4 and TRBJ2-3; perhaps TRBD2 as D (6 bases). The CDR3 extends over 17 amino acids. The V gene lost 5 bases and the J gene lost 2 bases, with 20 bases spanning the gap. The CDR3 region is CASSPRDGTRNTDTQYF. The CDR3 nucleotides are TGTGCCAGCAGTCCCAGGGATGGGACTCGAAACACAGATACGCAGTATTTT.

The table lists this clonotype with many counts. The rearrangement uses TRBV28 and TRBJ1-4; 8 positions agree with TRBD1. The J segment lost 2 bases and the V segment lost 4 bases, leaving 6 bases of the junction unmatched. Germline CDR1 and CDR2: MDHEN and SYDVKM. The CDR3 has 16 residues. CDR3 protein: CASSSGTGTTNEKLFF. CDR3 nucleotide sequence: TGTGCCAGCAGTTCCGGGACAGGCACCACTAATGAAAAACTGTTTTTT.

This clonotype was observed at least ten times. The chain joins TRBV20-1 to TRBJ2-7; 9 bases are shared with TRBD2. Germline V gene sequence: CDR1 DFQATT, CDR2 SNEGSKA (reference sequence). The CDR3 loop spans 13 amino acids. J was trimmed by 6 bases and V by 8 bases; bases with no gene match: 11. CDR3 in DNA: TGCAGTTTAAGCCGGACTAGCGACGGCGAGCAGTACTTC. Protein: CSLSRTSDGEQYF.

The table lists this clonotype with many counts. The chain combines TRBV7-2 with TRBJ2-4; D is possibly TRBD1 (6 bases). The CDR3 contains 13 residues. Trimming took 3 bases from V and 7 from J, leaving 10 bases between them. Germline V gene sequence: CDR1 SGHTA, CDR2 FQGNSA. The CDR3 is CASSFQGYNIQYF. The CDR3 bases are TGTGCCAGCAGCTTTCAGGGGTACAACATTCAGTACTTC.

Of note for this clonotype: This may be a read error: a much more frequent sequence differs by one nucleotide. The CDR3 loop reads CASSMPGHVVDTQYF. DNA of the CDR3: TGCGCCAGCAGCATGCCGGGACACGTCGTTGATACGCAGTATTTT. The J gene is TRBJ2-3, the V gene TRBV5-1; D might be TRBD1 (6 bases). Trimming took off 4 bases at V and 6 bases at J, with 18 bases between the two ends. Germline CDR1 and CDR2: SGHRS and YFSETQ. The CDR3 covers 15 residues. Full variable domain (remainder filled in from reference TRBV5-1 and TRBJ2-3): KAGVTQTPRYLIKTRGQQVTLSCSPISGHRSVSWYQQTPGQGLQFLFEYFSETQRNKGNFPGRFSGRQFSNSRSEMNVSTLELGDSALYLCASSMPGHVVDTQYFGPGTRLTVL.

This clonotype occurred many times. The chain joins TRBV20-1 to TRBJ2-3; either TRBD1 or TRBD2 may supply D (6 bases each). This CDR3 has 13 amino acids. CDR1 DFQATT and CDR2 SNEGSKA come from the germline V gene (reference sequence). Trimming removed 7 bases from V and 4 bases from J, with 15 bases in between. The CDR3 nucleotides are TGCAGTGTCAGAGGGGGGACGCCAGATACGCAGTATTTT. Protein product: CSVRGGTPDTQYF.

In nucleotides, the CDR3 is TGTGCCAGCAGCCAAGATATAAGTAACACTGAAGCTTTCTTT. Protein product: CASSQDISNTEAFF. This chain joins TRBV3-1 and TRBJ1-1; D uncertain. This CDR3 is built from 14 residues. Germline CDR1 is LGHDT and CDR2 is YNNKEL (reference sequence). Trimming cost V 0 bases and J 2 bases, with 7 bases left between them.

The genes are TRBV2 and TRBJ1-4, with TRBD1 matching 8 bases. The J segment lost 7 bases and the V segment lost 6 bases, leaving 10 bases of the junction unmatched. This CDR3 region has 15 residues. Per germline, CDR1 SNHLY and CDR2 FYNNEI. DNA of the CDR3: TGTGCCAGCAGACCTAGACAGGGGCGGCGTGAAAAACTGTTTTTT. This encodes CASRPRQGRREKLFF.

The V call is TRBV19, the J call TRBJ1-5, with D hard to call. The germline V gene has CDR1 LNHDA and CDR2 SQIVND (reference sequence). The CDR3 covers 15 residues. V gave up 2 bases and J gave up 4 bases, with 12 bases separating them. For the CDR3, the DNA is TGTGCCAGTAGTATATTGTGGCAGAGGAATCAGCCCCAGCATTTT. Residues: CASSILWQRNQPQHF.

The sample holds many counts of this clonotype. The chain has TRBV27 and TRBJ2-7, with D perhaps TRBD1 (6 bases). The germline V and J ends were trimmed by 6 bases and 3 bases, with 24 bases remaining between them. The CDR3 has 17 amino acids. The germline V gene has CDR1 MNHEY and CDR2 SMNVEV (reference sequence). CDR3 DNA sequence: TGTGCCAGCAGACTACAACGTACAGGGAACAGGTTCTACGAGCAGTACTTC. This gives the protein CASRLQRTGNRFYEQYF.

The V and J genes are TRBV2 and TRBJ2-7, with 8 positions matching TRBD2. The CDR3 length is 14 residues. CDR1 and CDR2 (germline): SNHLY, FYNNEI. V shed 3 bases, J shed 6 bases, and the junction held 7 bases outside the gene matches. CDR3 in DNA: TGTGCCAGCAGTGAGACGGGGGGGGCCTTCGAGCAGTACTTC. Translating gives CASSETGGAFEQYF.

At least ten counts were recorded for this clonotype. The chain employs TRBV10-3 and TRBJ2-3; 10 bases are a match to TRBD2. CDR3 size: 20 residues. Trimming removed 2 bases from V and 1 base from J; junction bases left unmatched: 15. Germline CDR1 ENHRY, CDR2 SYGVKD. CDR3 nucleotides: TGTGCCATCAGTGAGGGGACTAGCGCCGAGCAGGGGTTTGGCACAGATACGCAGTATTTT. Translation: CAISEGTSAEQGFGTDTQYF.